A selection of T cell receptor beta chains follows, all from one sample in a study of early T cells in non-severe SARS-CoV-2 infection. One entry per CDR3 protein, called by TCRdb with MiXCR from the 5' RACE reads. The top ten hold 4.5% to 7% of the sample, which has under 95,000 distinct CDR3 sequences, about 15% seen once. Sequenced input: whole blood. These receptors came from an adult who was a healthcare worker with PCR-confirmed SARS-CoV-2 infection or an uninfected control (not recorded which). Both conserved end residues are part of each CDR3. A D gene is named only where the DNA matches it firmly. Size is stated for part of the rows, as once, few or many counts, or as a class when the clone is expanded.

j_call,d_call,clone_size,v_call,cdr3_aa,cdr3_nt
TRBJ2-3,.,few,TRBV9,CASSTPQAGHTDTQYF,TGTGCCAGCAGCACACCCCAGGCGGGGCACACAGATACGCAGTATTTT
TRBJ2-2,TRBD2,few,TRBV19,CASSRGLAGTGELFF,TGTGCCAGTAGTCGTGGACTAGCGGGAACCGGGGAGCTGTTTTTT
TRBJ2-1,TRBD1,.,TRBV6-6,CASSYRSTGVIEQFF,TGTGCCAGCAGTTACCGGAGCACAGGGGTTATTGAGCAGTTCTTC
TRBJ1-1,.,.,TRBV18,CASSQGQNTEAFF,TGTGCCAGCTCACAGGGCCAAAACACTGAAGCTTTCTTT
TRBJ1-1,TRBD1,many,TRBV20-1,CSASPADRVTEAFF,TGCAGTGCTAGTCCGGCCGACAGGGTCACTGAAGCTTTCTTT
TRBJ1-2,.,.,TRBV7-2,CASSPRRAGGYTF,TGTGCCAGCAGCCCCCGGCGGGCGGGAGGCTACACCTTC
TRBJ2-1,.,.,TRBV28,CASSLRGQLREQFF,TGTGCCAGCAGTTTACGAGGACAGCTAAGGGAGCAGTTCTTC
TRBJ2-3,.,.,TRBV7-7,CASSLGFASTDTQYF,TGTGCCAGCAGCTTAGGGTTCGCCAGCACAGATACGCAGTATTTT
TRBJ1-5,.,.,TRBV20-1,CSAYRTALNQPQHF,TGCAGTGCTTATAGGACAGCCCTCAATCAGCCCCAGCATTTT
TRBJ2-1,.,.,TRBV6-2/TRBV6-3,CASRSRTLVNEQFF,TGTGCCAGCAGGTCTAGAACTCTCGTCAATGAGCAGTTCTTC
TRBJ2-4,.,few,TRBV28,CASSLIPGKNIQYF,TGTGCCAGCAGTTTAATACCTGGCAAAAACATTCAGTACTTC
TRBJ2-3,TRBD2,few,TRBV5-4,CASNPGLAGFADTQYF,TGTGCCAGCAACCCGGGACTAGCGGGATTCGCAGATACGCAGTATTTT
TRBJ2-1,.,.,TRBV7-3,CASSSREDSLGEQFF,TGTGCCAGCAGCTCCAGGGAGGATTCCCTCGGTGAGCAGTTCTTC
TRBJ2-1,.,few,TRBV11-2,CASSPEAALEQFF,TGTGCCAGCAGCCCGGAGGCCGCATTGGAGCAGTTCTTC
TRBJ1-1,.,few,TRBV5-6,CASSLFWAEMNTEAFF,TGTGCCAGCAGCTTGTTTTGGGCGGAGATGAACACTGAAGCTTTCTTT
TRBJ2-1,TRBD2,.,TRBV6-2/TRBV6-3,CASRRLAGGGNEQFF,TGTGCCAGCAGACGACTAGCGGGAGGTGGAAATGAGCAGTTCTTC
TRBJ2-1,TRBD2,few,TRBV27,CASSLYPSGSRNEQFF,TGTGCCAGCAGTTTATACCCTAGCGGGAGTAGGAATGAGCAGTTCTTC
TRBJ2-7,.,few,TRBV28,CASSLDSTYEQYF,TGTGCCAGCAGTTTGGACTCGACCTACGAGCAGTACTTC
TRBJ2-3,.,.,TRBV7-2,CASERSPGTDTQYF,TGTGCTAGCGAAAGGTCCCCCGGCACAGATACGCAGTATTTT
TRBJ2-7,.,few,TRBV20-1,CSAKGGGADYEQYF,TGCAGTGCTAAGGGAGGGGGCGCAGACTACGAGCAGTACTTC
TRBJ2-7,.,many,TRBV6-1,CASKTSSYEQYF,TGTGCCAGCAAAACTTCCTCCTACGAGCAGTACTTC
TRBJ2-2,.,few,TRBV10-3,CAIKANTGELFF,TGTGCCATCAAGGCTAACACCGGGGAGCTGTTTTTT
TRBJ2-2,TRBD2,.,TRBV28,CASRTTAGKTGELFF,TGTGCCAGCCGAACTACAGCGGGGAAAACCGGGGAGCTGTTTTTT
TRBJ1-1,.,few,TRBV7-7,CASSPAGVYTEAFF,TGTGCCAGCAGCCCGGCTGGGGTATACACTGAAGCTTTCTTT
TRBJ1-4,.,.,TRBV15,CATSRDSGVNGQKLFF,TGTGCCACCAGCAGAGATAGCGGGGTAAACGGACAGAAACTGTTTTTT
TRBJ1-1,.,many,TRBV6-6,CASVREPGAEAFF,TGTGCCAGTGTTCGGGAGCCGGGAGCTGAAGCTTTCTTT
TRBJ2-5,.,.,TRBV6-1,CASGRRQETQYF,TGTGCCAGCGGTCGCAGACAAGAGACCCAGTACTTC
TRBJ2-6,TRBD2,few,TRBV18,CASSPLSGSGGANVLTF,TGTGCCAGCTCACCACTTAGCGGGAGTGGTGGGGCCAACGTCCTGACTTTC
TRBJ1-2,.,few,TRBV7-9,CASSRIEGMDLRGYTF,TGTGCCAGCAGCCGGATTGAGGGAATGGACTTGCGCGGCTACACCTTC
TRBJ1-1,.,many,TRBV6-6,CASSYPQEGTTEAFF,TGTGCCAGCAGTTACCCGCAGGAGGGGACCACTGAAGCTTTCTTT
TRBJ2-1,TRBD2,many,TRBV9,CASSVGTRPNEQFF,TGTGCCAGCAGCGTAGGGACTAGGCCCAATGAGCAGTTCTTC
TRBJ2-3,.,many,TRBV24-1,CATSAAGQRTDTQYF,TGTGCCACCAGTGCTGCGGGACAGCGCACAGATACGCAGTATTTT
TRBJ1-2,.,few,TRBV20-1,CSARASPRGYGYTF,TGCAGTGCTAGAGCCTCACCCCGGGGCTATGGCTACACCTTC
TRBJ2-1,TRBD2,.,TRBV10-3,CATQREVVLFDNEQFF,TGTGCCACTCAGCGGGAGGTAGTACTATTCGACAATGAGCAGTTCTTC
TRBJ1-6,.,few,TRBV6-1,CASSEGLPNSPLHF,TGTGCCAGCAGTGAAGGGTTGCCTAATTCACCCCTCCACTTT
TRBJ2-1,.,.,TRBV4-1,CASSPTMNEQFF,TGCGCCAGCAGCCCAACCATGAATGAGCAGTTCTTC
TRBJ2-3,.,.,TRBV7-6,CASSHPLKSRDTQYF,TGTGCCAGCAGCCATCCCCTGAAGAGCCGAGATACGCAGTATTTT
TRBJ2-7,TRBD2,.,TRBV7-2,CASSSPGRVEQYF,TGTGCCAGCAGCTCTCCAGGGAGGGTCGAGCAGTACTTC
TRBJ2-6,.,few,TRBV10-2,CASTSGANVLTF,TGCGCCAGCACATCTGGGGCCAACGTCCTGACTTTC
TRBJ2-2,TRBD2,.,TRBV14,CASSQQRAGDFTGELFF,TGTGCCAGCAGCCAGCAAAGAGCGGGAGATTTCACCGGGGAGCTGTTTTTT